What follows are 18 T cell receptor beta chains derived from one specimen sequenced in a study of T cells in Graves' hyperthyroidism and ophthalmopathy. TCR beta CDR3 regions were amplified from RNA. An initial round of RT-PCR targeting the TCR CDR3 relied on the HTBI primer set. TCRdb independently ran MiXCR on the multiplex PCR reads; one entry per CDR3 protein. Here the sample spans just over 550,000 distinct CDR3 sequences, 40% to 55% being singletons. Sample: peripheral blood or thyroid tissue (not recorded which). The source of these receptors is a woman aged 18-29 years with Graves' hyperthyroidism.

The chain is built from TRBV11-2 and TRBJ1-1, with D tentatively TRBD1 (5 bases). The CDR3 has 14 residues. V was trimmed by 5 bases and J by 6 bases, leaving 16 bases between them. Germline V gene sequence: CDR1 SGHAT, CDR2 FQNNGV. The CDR3 region is CASSQNWGEAEAFF. CDR3 sequence (DNA): TGTGCCAGCAGCCAAAACTGGGGCGAGGCTGAAGCTTTCTTT.

CDR3 nucleotide sequence: TGTGCCACCGCTCCGGGGGGATCGGTCCACGAGCAGTACTTC. It encodes CATAPGGSVHEQYF. This rearrangement joins TRBV10-3 to TRBJ2-7, with TRBD2 matching over 7 bases. The junction had 14 bases not matched to a gene; V was cut back by 10 bases and J by 5 bases. The CDR3 is 14 residues long. Germline CDR1 reads ENHRY; CDR2 reads SYGVKD.

The rearrangement joins TRBV29-1 to TRBJ2-7; a weak D match, TRBD2 (6 bases). The length of the CDR3 is 15 residues. The germline CDR1 and CDR2 sequences are SQVTM and ANQGSEA. The ends were cut back, 5 bases at V and 3 bases at J, with 20 bases in the middle. The DNA for the CDR3 is TGCAGCGTTATCCCCGCGGCTAGCGAGCTCTACGAGCAGTACTTC. Its protein product is CSVIPAASELYEQYF.

This clonotype was observed at least ten times. This chain uses TRBV7-2 with TRBJ2-7; D is undetermined. V was cut by 5 bases and J by 2 bases, with 7 bases left in between. The V gene's germline CDR1 is SGHTA and CDR2 FQGNSA. The CDR3 spans 12 residues. CDR3 protein: CASSQLAYEQYF. CDR3 DNA sequence: TGTGCCAGCAGCCAATTGGCCTACGAGCAGTACTTC. Drawing the rest from reference TRBV7-2 and TRBJ2-7, the complete variable domain is GAGVSQSPSNKVTEKGKDVELRCDPISGHTALYWYRQSLGQGLEFLIYFQGNSAPDKSGLPSDRFSAERTGGSVSTLTIQRTQQEDSAVYLCASSQLAYEQYFGPGTRLTVT.

This clonotype was observed a single time. The chain is built from TRBV10-3 and TRBJ1-2, with TRBD1 as a possible D gene (6 bases). V was pared by 6 bases and J by 7 bases, with 9 bases between. CDR3 length equals 11 residues. Germline CDR1 reads ENHRY; CDR2 reads SYGVKD. The CDR3 sequence: CAISMTGGYTF. The CDR3 bases are TGTGCCATCAGCATGACAGGTGGCTACACCTTC.

This chain uses TRBV2 with TRBJ2-7; D may correspond to TRBD1 or TRBD2 (5 bases each). The CDR3 runs 14 residues. The germline V and J ends were trimmed by 8 bases and 5 bases, with 19 bases remaining between them. Germline CDR1 reads SNHLY; CDR2 reads FYNNEI. In DNA form, the CDR3 reads TGTGCCAGCTCAAGTTCGGGGCCGGGCAACGAGCAGTACTTC. Translating it yields CASSSSGPGNEQYF.

Regarding this clonotype: Mismatch with germline at one junction end may stem from a read error. This rearrangement joins TRBV29-1 to TRBJ2-2; D may correspond to TRBD1 or TRBD2 (5 bases each). The CDR3 spans 14 residues. Germline CDR1 and CDR2: SQVTM and ANQGSEA. CDR3 sequence reads: CSVEGESGAGKLFF. CDR3 nucleotide sequence: TGCAGCGTTGAAGGTGAATCCGGGGCCGGGAAGCTGTTTTTT.

The rearrangement links TRBV9 to TRBJ2-3; no clear D gene. Trimming pared 3 bases from V and 0 bases from J, leaving 8 bases between. The germline CDR1 and CDR2 sequences are SGDLS and YYNGEE. CDR3 length equals 14 residues. The CDR3 DNA reads TGTGCCAGCAGCGGAACTCCTAGCACAGATACGCAGTATTTT. Encoded protein: CASSGTPSTDTQYF.

J is TRBJ2-5 and V is TRBV2; 8 nucleotides agree with TRBD1. V shed 5 bases and J 2 bases; nucleotides not matched to a gene: 7. Germline V CDR1 and CDR2: SNHLY, FYNNEI. CDR3 length equals 15 residues. The CDR3 DNA sequence: TGTGCCAGCAGTTTAGGACAGGGCCTACAAGAGACCCAGTACTTC. This encodes CASSLGQGLQETQYF.

This chain links TRBV7-2 with TRBJ1-2; no reliable D call. CDR1 is SGHTA and CDR2 is FQGNSA in the germline V gene. The CDR3 is made up of 16 amino acids. The ends were cut back, 5 bases at V and 3 bases at J, with 19 bases in the middle. This CDR3 reads CASSLGVNARHYGYTF. The DNA for the CDR3 is TGTGCCAGCAGCCTAGGAGTTAACGCGCGCCACTATGGCTACACCTTC.

This chain links TRBV7-2 with TRBJ2-5; D uncertain. Trimming took 1 base from V and 0 from J, leaving 6 bases between them. CDR3 length equals 14 residues. Per the germline V gene, CDR1 is SGHTA and CDR2 is FQGNSA. CDR3 region: CASSLDPDQETQYF. In DNA, the CDR3 is TGTGCCAGCAGCTTAGATCCGGACCAAGAGACCCAGTACTTC.

The CDR3 region has the DNA TGTGCCAGCAGCGCCACAGGGGTAGGGGAAAAACTGTTTTTT. This codes for CASSATGVGEKLFF. The rearrangement links TRBV7-2 to TRBJ1-4, with 7 bases aligning to TRBD1. CDR1 is SGHTA and CDR2 is FQGNSA in the germline V gene. The CDR3 sequence is 14 residues long. Trimming at V came to 5 bases and at J to 8 bases, leaving 8 bases not matched to a gene.

Only one count was recorded for this clonotype. This chain joins TRBV14 and TRBJ1-3; a possible D gene is TRBD1 (5 bases). Germline-derived CDR1 and CDR2 are SGHDN and FVKESK. This CDR3 comprises 16 residues. V was cut by 4 bases and J by 0 bases, with 13 bases left in between. In nucleotides, the CDR3 is TGTGCCAGCAGCCGCCTGCGACAGCTCTCTGGAAACACCATATATTTT. Translation gives CASSRLRQLSGNTIYF.

This clonotype was observed at least ten times. The gene calls are TRBV24-1 and TRBJ1-2; TRBD1 aligns across 9 bases. This CDR3 is built from 15 residues. J was trimmed by 2 bases and V by 3 bases; bases with no gene match: 3. Germline CDR1 is KGHDR and CDR2 is SFDVKD. CDR3 loop: CATSDPGTGNYGYTF. In nucleotides, the CDR3 is TGTGCCACCAGTGATCCCGGGACAGGGAACTATGGCTACACCTTC.

This chain connects TRBV19 to TRBJ1-5; D call uncertain. V lost 3 bases, J lost 11 bases, and 8 bases lay in between. This CDR3 contains 11 residues. Germline lookup yields CDR1 LNHDA and CDR2 SQIVND (reference sequence). The CDR3 DNA follows: TGTGCCAGTAGTATGTGGCAGACCCAGCATTTT. Translating it yields CASSMWQTQHF.

The table lists this clonotype with a few counts. This chain links TRBV20-1 with TRBJ1-1; D remains ambiguous. Trimming took 0 bases from V and 2 from J, leaving 7 bases between them. Germline V gene data show CDR1 as DFQATT and CDR2 as SNEGSKA (reference sequence). The CDR3 extends over 13 amino acids. This CDR3 reads CSAREPGNTEAFF. DNA of the CDR3: TGCAGTGCTAGAGAACCTGGTAACACTGAAGCTTTCTTT.

This clonotype has just a few counts. The chain combines TRBV13 with TRBJ1-5, with D unresolved. The germline V and J ends were trimmed by 4 bases and 4 bases, with 11 bases remaining between them. Per germline, CDR1 PRHDT and CDR2 FYEKMQ (reference sequence). This CDR3 has 14 residues. Here the CDR3 reads CASSSGPLNQPQHF. The CDR3 DNA reads TGTGCCAGCAGCTCCGGACCGTTAAATCAGCCCCAGCATTTT. The complete variable domain, with remaining parts taken from reference TRBV13 and TRBJ1-5, reads AAGVIQSPRHLIKEKRETATLKCYPIPRHDTVYWYQQGPGQDPQFLISFYEKMQSDKGSIPDRFSAQQFSDYHSELNMSSLELGDSALYFCASSSGPLNQPQHFGDGTRLSIL.

There are a few counts of this clonotype. The genes are TRBV7-8 and TRBJ1-2; D perhaps matches TRBD1 (5 bases). Trimming took 5 bases from V and 4 from J, leaving 17 bases between them. This CDR3 region has 15 residues. Germline CDR1 reads SGHVS; CDR2 reads FQNEAQ. CDR3 protein: CASSHWDRGAYGYTF. The DNA for the CDR3 is TGTGCCAGCAGCCATTGGGACCGAGGGGCCTATGGCTACACCTTC.